The entry below describes one T cell receptor beta chain. This may be a read error: a much more frequent sequence differs by one nucleotide. The data stem from a study of tumor-infiltrating lymphocytes in primary liver carcinoma. A primer matching the constant region was used to make TCR beta cDNA from approximately 500 ng of total RNA. Library construction for TCR beta comprised three nested multiplex PCR rounds performed with slightly modified ARM-PCR. A C-beta reverse primer and TRBV1-TRBV30 forward primers served in each of the first two PCR rounds, at 10 cycles apiece. Using its own MiXCR run on the multiplex PCR reads, TCRdb lists one record per CDR3 protein. The top ten clones hold 28% of a sample with 70,000 to 95,000 distinct CDR3 sequences, nearly 70% of them seen once. The source material, roughly 18-30 mg of unsorted bulk tissue, was used to co-extract RNA and DNA. This CDR3 is built from 13 residues. Between the trimmed V and J ends, which lost 0 bases and 5 bases, there was a span of 8 bases. Per the germline V gene, CDR1 is SGHTA and CDR2 is FQGTGA.

This chain links TRBV7-3 with TRBJ2-7; possibly TRBD1 or TRBD2 for D (5 bases each). The sequenced sample consisted of liver tumor tissue from sampling region 4. Regarding subset: tumor region T4, right-lateral pole. The sequence came from a man between 40 and 49 years old with primary liver carcinoma and hepatitis B virus infection. The CDR3 DNA reads as TGTGCCAGCAGCTTAACGGGGGTGGACGAGCAGTACTTC. Protein product: CASSLTGVDEQYF.